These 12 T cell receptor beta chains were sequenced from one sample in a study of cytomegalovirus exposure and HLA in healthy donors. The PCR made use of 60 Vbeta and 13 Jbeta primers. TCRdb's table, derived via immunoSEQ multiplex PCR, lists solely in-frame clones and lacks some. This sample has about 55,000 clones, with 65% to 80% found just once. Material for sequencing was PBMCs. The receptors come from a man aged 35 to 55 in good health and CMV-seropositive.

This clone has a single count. The CDR3 reads CASSIGGFLNTEAFF. The CDR3 region has the DNA TGTGCCAGTAGTATAGGAGGATTCCTGAACACTGAAGCTTTCTTT. The chain links TRBV19 to TRBJ1-1, with D unclear. This CDR3 comprises 15 residues. With 1 base removed from V and 0 bases from J, the gap between germline ends came to 9 bases. Per germline, CDR1 LNHDA and CDR2 SQIVND (reference sequence).

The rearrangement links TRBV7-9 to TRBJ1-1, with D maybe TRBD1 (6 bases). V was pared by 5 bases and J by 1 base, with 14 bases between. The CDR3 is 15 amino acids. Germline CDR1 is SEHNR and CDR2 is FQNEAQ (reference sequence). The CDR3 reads CASSRRGRGNTEAFF. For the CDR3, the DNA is TGTGCCAGCAGCCGTAGGGGCAGGGGGAACACTGAAGCTTTCTTT.

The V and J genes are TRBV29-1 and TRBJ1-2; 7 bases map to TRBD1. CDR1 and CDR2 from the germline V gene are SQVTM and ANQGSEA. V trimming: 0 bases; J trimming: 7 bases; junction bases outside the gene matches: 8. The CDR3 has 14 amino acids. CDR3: CSVEDQEGAGGYTF. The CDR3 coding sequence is TGCAGCGTTGAAGATCAGGAGGGGGCTGGTGGCTACACCTTC.

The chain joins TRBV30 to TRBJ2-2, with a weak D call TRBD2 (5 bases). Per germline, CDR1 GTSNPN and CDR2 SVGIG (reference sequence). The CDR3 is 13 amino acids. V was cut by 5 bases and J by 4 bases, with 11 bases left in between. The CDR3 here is CAWGLGRTGELFF. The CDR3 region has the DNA TGTGCCTGGGGACTCGGCCGCACCGGGGAGCTGTTTTTT.

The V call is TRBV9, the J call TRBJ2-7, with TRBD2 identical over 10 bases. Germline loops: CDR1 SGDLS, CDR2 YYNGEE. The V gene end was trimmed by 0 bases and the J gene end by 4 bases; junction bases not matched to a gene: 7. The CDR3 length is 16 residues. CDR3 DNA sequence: TGTGCCAGCAGCGTAGGCGCTAGCGGGAGAACATACGAGCAGTACTTC. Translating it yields CASSVGASGRTYEQYF.

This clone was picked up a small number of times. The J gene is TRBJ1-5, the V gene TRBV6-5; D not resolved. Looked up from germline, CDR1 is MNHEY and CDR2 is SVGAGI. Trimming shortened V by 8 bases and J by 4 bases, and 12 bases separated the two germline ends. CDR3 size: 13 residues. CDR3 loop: CASAERGNQPQHF. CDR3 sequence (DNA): TGTGCCAGCGCCGAGAGAGGGAATCAGCCCCAGCATTTT.

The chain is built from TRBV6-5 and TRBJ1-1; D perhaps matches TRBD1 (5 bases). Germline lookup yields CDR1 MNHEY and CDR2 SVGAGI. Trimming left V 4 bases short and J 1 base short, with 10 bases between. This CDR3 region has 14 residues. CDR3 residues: CASSSRGWNTEAFF. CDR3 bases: TGTGCCAGCAGTTCAAGGGGATGGAACACTGAAGCTTTCTTT.

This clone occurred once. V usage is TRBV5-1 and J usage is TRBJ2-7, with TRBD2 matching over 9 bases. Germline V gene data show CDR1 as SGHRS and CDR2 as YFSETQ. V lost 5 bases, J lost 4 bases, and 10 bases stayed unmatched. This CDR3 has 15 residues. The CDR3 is CASSPPSSGDYEQYF. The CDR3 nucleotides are TGCGCCAGCAGTCCACCCTCTAGCGGGGATTACGAGCAGTACTTC. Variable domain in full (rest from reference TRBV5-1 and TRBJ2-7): KAGVTQTPRYLIKTRGQQVTLSCSPISGHRSVSWYQQTPGQGLQFLFEYFSETQRNKGNFPGRFSGRQFSNSRSEMNVSTLELGDSALYLCASSPPSSGDYEQYFGPGTRLTVT.

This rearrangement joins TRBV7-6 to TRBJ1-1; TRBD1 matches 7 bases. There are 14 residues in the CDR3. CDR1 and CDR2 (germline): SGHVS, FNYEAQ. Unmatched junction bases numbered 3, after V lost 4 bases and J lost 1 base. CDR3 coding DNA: TGTGCCAGCAGCTCCACAGGGGCGAACACTGAAGCTTTCTTT. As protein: CASSSTGANTEAFF.

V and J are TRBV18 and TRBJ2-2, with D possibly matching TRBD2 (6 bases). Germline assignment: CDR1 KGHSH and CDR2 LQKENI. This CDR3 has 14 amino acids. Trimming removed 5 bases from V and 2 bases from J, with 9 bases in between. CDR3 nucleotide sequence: TGTGCCAGCTCAGGGACTCTTAACACCGGGGAGCTGTTTTTT. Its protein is CASSGTLNTGELFF.

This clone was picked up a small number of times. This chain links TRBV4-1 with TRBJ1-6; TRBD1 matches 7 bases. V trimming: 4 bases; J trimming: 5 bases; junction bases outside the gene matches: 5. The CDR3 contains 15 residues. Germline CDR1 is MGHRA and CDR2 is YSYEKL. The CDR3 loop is CASSLGTANNSPLHF. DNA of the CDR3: TGCGCCAGCAGCCTGGGGACAGCCAATAATTCACCCCTCCACTTT.

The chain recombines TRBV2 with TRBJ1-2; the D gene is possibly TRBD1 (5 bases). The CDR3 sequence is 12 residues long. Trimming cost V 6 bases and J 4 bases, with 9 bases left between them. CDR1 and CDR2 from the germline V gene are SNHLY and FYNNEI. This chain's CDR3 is CASSDSPYGYTF. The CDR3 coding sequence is TGTGCCAGCAGCGACAGTCCCTATGGCTACACCTTC. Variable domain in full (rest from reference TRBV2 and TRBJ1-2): EPEVTQTPSHQVTQMGQEVILRCVPISNHLYFYWYRQILGQKVEFLVSFYNNEISEKSEIFDDQFSVERPDGSNFTLKIRSTKLEDSAMYFCASSDSPYGYTFGSGTRLTVV.